This T cell receptor (beta chain) was documented in a study of blood T cell repertoires in COVID-19. Study-wide background: Italy, Spain and the United States were the sources of the convalescent and acute COVID-19 samples. Sample material is recorded as cDNA or gDNA derived from T cells, B-cell-depleted T cells, or PBMCs.

The CDR3 has 15 amino acids. V trimming: 1 base; J trimming: 5 bases; junction bases outside the gene matches: 3. CDR1 SGHTA and CDR2 FQGNSA come from the germline V gene. The protocol was immunoSEQ multiplex PCR, while the TCRdb copy is restricted to in-frame clones and leaves out a portion. Of about 280,000 clones listed, about four fifths were seen once; the top ten hold approximately 9%. The J gene is TRBJ2-1, the V gene TRBV7-2; 9 bases fit TRBD2. Sequencing input: peripheral blood. This TCR derives from a woman aged 50 to 60 who had recovered from COVID-19. The CDR3 here is CASSLVGTSNNEQFF. CDR3 sequence (DNA): TGTGCCAGCAGCTTAGTCGGGACTAGCAACAATGAGCAGTTCTTC.